This T cell receptor (beta chain) is from a study of regulatory T cells in long-lasting Graves disease. Time point: newly diagnosed GD, antithyroid drugs for less than 3 months. PBMC-derived RNA was used for the TCR library. This clonotype was recorded at least ten times. Germline CDR1 is SQVTM and CDR2 is ANQGSEA. The V gene end was trimmed by 3 bases and the J gene end by 4 bases; junction bases not matched to a gene: 6. This CDR3 has 13 amino acids. Construction of TCR beta libraries relied on iRepertoire HTBI primers and on Arm-PCR targeting CDR3 regions. In TCRdb, the multiplex PCR reads were re-called with MiXCR into one record per CDR3 protein. The table has a few hundred thousand distinct CDR3 sequences, about 12% seen once. The sample also formed part of further work on T cells in Graves' hyperthyroidism and ophthalmopathy.

The origin of this receptor is a young woman with Graves disease. V gene TRBV29-1 combines with J gene TRBJ2-7, with 7 positions matching TRBD1. The material was peripheral blood mononuclear cells (PBMCs), obtained at new diagnosis, from a patient treated with antithyroid drugs. The CDR3 DNA is TGCAGCGTTGAGGTGGGACAGTCTTACGAGCAGTACTTC. It translates to CSVEVGQSYEQYF.